Sequencing of this T cell receptor beta chain was carried out in a study of T-cell reconstitution after alpha-beta-depleted transplantation in children. Findings and caveats of the study: Roughly two months post-transplant, alpha-beta T cells reportedly originated from several hundred graft clones that had expanded. Diversity and T-cell counts at one year after transplant derived mostly from new T cells. The origin of high day-60 TCRbeta diversity in some patients lay in surviving recipient T cells and thymic progenitors.

Trimming left V 6 bases short and J 2 bases short, with 21 bases between. The germline CDR1 and CDR2 sequences are MNHEY and SVGAGI. This CDR3 comprises 17 residues. Ten or more counts support this clonotype. Its antigen is as yet unknown. Preparing the TCRbeta library involved the use of unique molecular identifiers. TCRdb redid the calling of the PCR reads with MiXCR, one entry per CDR3 protein. This sample has some 300,000 distinct CDR3 sequences, with 10% found just once. This clonotype was sampled from a boy younger than two with acute myeloid leukemia, due to receive a stem cell transplant. The specimen comprised PBMCs, sampled before TCRalphabeta/CD19-depleted stem cell transplant. This chain joins TRBV6-5 and TRBJ2-3; D call uncertain. CDR3 sequence reads: CASRPPLRNRPTDTQYF. The CDR3 nucleotides are TGTGCCAGCAGACCCCCCCTCAGGAACCGTCCCACAGATACGCAGTATTTT.